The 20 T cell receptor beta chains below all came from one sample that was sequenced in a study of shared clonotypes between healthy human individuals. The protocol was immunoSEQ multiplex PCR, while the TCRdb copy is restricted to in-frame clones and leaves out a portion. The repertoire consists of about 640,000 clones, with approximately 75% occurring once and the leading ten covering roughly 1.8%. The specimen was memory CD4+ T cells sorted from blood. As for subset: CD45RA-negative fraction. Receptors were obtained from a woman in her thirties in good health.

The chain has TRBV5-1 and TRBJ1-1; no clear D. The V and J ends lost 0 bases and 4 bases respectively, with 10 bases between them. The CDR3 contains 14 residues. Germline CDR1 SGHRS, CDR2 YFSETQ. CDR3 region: CASSLGPLSTEAFF. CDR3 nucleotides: TGCGCCAGCAGCTTGGGTCCGCTCAGCACTGAAGCTTTCTTT.

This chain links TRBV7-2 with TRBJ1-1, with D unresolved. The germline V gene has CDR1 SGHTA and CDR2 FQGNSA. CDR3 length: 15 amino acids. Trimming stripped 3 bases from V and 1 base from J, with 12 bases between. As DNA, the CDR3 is TGTGCCAGCAGCTTCTCTCCGGGAGCGAACACTGAAGCTTTCTTT. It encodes CASSFSPGANTEAFF.

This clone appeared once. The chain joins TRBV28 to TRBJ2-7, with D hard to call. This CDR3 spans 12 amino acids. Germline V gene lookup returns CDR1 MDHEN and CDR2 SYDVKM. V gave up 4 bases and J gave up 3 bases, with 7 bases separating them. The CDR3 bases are TGTGCCAGCAGTTATCAGCTCTACGAGCAGTACTTC. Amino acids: CASSYQLYEQYF.

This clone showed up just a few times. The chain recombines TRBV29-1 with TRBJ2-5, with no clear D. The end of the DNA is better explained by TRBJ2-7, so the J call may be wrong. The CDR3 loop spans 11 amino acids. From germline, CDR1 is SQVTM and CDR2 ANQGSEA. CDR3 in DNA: TGCAGCGTCTCTCTCCGTTACGAGCAGTACTTC. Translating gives CSVSLRYEQYF.

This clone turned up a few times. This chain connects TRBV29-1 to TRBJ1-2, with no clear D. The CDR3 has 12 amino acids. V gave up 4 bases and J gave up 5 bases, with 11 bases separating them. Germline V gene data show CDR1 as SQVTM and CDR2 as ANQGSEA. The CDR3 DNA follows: TGCAGCGTTGCCGGGGTAGGGTATGGCTACACCTTC. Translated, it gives CSVAGVGYGYTF.

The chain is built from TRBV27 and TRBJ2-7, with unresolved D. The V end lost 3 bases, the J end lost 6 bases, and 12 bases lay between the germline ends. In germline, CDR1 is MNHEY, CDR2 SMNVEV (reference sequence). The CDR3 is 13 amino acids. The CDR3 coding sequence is TGTGCCAGCAGTTTGGTCGCAGGCTTCGAGCAGTACTTC. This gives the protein CASSLVAGFEQYF.

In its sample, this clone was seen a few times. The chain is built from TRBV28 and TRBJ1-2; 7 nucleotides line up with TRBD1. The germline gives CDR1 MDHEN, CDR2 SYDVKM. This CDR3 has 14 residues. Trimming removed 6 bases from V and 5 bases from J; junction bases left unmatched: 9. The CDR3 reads CASSQGEGQYGYTF. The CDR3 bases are TGTGCCAGCAGCCAGGGGGAGGGACAGTATGGCTACACCTTC.

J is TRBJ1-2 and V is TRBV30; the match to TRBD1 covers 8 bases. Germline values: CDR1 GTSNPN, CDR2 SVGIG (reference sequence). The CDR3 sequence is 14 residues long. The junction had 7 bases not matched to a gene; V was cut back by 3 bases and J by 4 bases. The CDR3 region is CAWSRRGRFYGYTF. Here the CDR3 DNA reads TGTGCCTGGAGCCGCAGGGGGCGATTCTATGGCTACACCTTC.

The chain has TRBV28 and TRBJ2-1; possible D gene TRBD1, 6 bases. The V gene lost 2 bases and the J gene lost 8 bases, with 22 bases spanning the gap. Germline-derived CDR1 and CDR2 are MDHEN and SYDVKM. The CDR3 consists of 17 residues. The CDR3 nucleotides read TGTGCCAGCAGTTTAGGGTTCGGCAGGGGCATTAGGGATGAGCAGTTCTTC. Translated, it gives CASSLGFGRGIRDEQFF.

The CDR3 region is CASSVQGGEGEKLFF. CDR3 nucleotide sequence: TGTGCCAGCAGCGTTCAAGGGGGGGAAGGTGAAAAACTGTTTTTT. The chain recombines TRBV2 with TRBJ1-4; maybe TRBD1 (6 bases). The CDR3 totals 15 residues. Trimming stripped 6 bases from V and 7 bases from J, with 18 bases between. Germline-derived CDR1 and CDR2 are SNHLY and FYNNEI.

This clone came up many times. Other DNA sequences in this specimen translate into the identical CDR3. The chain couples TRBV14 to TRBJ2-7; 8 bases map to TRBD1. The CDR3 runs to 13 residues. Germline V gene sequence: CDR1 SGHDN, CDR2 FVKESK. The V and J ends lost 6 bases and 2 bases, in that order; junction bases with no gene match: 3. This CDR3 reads CASRLQGAYEQYF. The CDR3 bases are TGTGCCAGCAGACTACAGGGGGCCTACGAGCAGTACTTC.

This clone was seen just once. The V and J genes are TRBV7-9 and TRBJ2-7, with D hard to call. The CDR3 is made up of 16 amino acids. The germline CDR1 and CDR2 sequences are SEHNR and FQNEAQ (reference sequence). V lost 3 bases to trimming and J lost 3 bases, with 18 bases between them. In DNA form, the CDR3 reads TGTGCCAGCAGCTTGGGTGTTTCTCTAAGCTTCTACGAGCAGTACTTC. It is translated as CASSLGVSLSFYEQYF.

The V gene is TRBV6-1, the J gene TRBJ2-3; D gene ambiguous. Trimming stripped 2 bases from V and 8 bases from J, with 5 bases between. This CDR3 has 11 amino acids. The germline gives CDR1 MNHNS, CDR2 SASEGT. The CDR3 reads CASSEPGTQYF. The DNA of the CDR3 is TGTGCCAGCAGTGAACCGGGTACGCAGTATTTT.

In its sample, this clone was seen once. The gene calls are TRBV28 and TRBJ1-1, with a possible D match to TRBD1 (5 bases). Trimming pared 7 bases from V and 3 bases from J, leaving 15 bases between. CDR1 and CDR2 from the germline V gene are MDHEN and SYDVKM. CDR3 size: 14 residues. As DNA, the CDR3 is TGTGCCAGCACCCCCCGGGGGAGGGACACTGAAGCTTTCTTT. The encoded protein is CASTPRGRDTEAFF.

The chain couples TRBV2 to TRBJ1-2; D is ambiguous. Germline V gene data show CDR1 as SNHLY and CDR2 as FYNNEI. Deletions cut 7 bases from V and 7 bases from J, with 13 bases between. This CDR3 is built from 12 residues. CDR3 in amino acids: CASKREAGGYTF. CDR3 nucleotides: TGTGCCAGCAAACGGGAGGCGGGTGGCTACACCTTC.

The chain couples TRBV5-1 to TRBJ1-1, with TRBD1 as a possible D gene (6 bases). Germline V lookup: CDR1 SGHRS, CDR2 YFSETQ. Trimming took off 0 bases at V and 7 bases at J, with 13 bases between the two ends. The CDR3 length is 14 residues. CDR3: CASSLVAGALEAFF. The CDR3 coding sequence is TGCGCCAGCAGCTTGGTCGCAGGGGCCCTTGAAGCTTTCTTT. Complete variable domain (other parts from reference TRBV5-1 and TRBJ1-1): KAGVTQTPRYLIKTRGQQVTLSCSPISGHRSVSWYQQTPGQGLQFLFEYFSETQRNKGNFPGRFSGRQFSNSRSEMNVSTLELGDSALYLCASSLVAGALEAFFGQGTRLTVV.

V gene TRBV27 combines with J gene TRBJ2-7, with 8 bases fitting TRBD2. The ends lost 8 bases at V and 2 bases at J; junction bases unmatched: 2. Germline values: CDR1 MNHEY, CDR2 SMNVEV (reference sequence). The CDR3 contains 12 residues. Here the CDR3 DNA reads TGTGCCAGCCACGGGAGGGCCTACGAGCAGTACTTC. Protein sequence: CASHGRAYEQYF.

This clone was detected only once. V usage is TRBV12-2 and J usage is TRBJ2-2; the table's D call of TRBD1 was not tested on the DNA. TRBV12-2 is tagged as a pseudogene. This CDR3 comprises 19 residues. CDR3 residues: CASRFPRGPGANGTGELFF. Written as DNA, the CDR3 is TGTGCAAGTCGCTTCCCTCGAGGGCCAGGGGCAAATGGAACCGGGGAGCTGTTTTTT.

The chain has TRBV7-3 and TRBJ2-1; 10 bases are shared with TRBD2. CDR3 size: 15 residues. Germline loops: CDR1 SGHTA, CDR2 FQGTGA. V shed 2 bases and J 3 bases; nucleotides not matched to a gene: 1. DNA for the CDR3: TGTGCCAGCAGCTTACTAGCGGGAGTCTACAATGAGCAGTTCTTC. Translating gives CASSLLAGVYNEQFF.

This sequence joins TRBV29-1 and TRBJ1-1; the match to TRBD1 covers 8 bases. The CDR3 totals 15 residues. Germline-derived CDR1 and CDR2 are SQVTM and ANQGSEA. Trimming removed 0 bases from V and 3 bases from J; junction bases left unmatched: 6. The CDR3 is CSVEEGTGRDTEAFF. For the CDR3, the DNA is TGCAGCGTTGAAGAGGGGACAGGTCGGGACACTGAAGCTTTCTTT.